This TCR beta chain was sequenced during a study of blood T cell repertoires in COVID-19. On the study more broadly: Spain, Italy and the United States supplied samples that represented acute and convalescent COVID-19. The cDNA or gDNA used as material had been derived from T cells, B-cell-depleted T cells, or PBMCs.

Study processing details: Amplified reference gene primers provided the basis for estimating nucleated cell counts. Measured with immunoSEQ multiplex PCR; TCRdb has only the in-frame clones, and not every one. Clone size and the V and J calls come from that table; the DNA yielded D and trimming. Here the sample spans 130,000 to 150,000 clones, 60% to 85% being singletons. CDR1 is MNHEY and CDR2 is SVGAGI in the germline V gene. CDR3 size: 14 residues. Between the trimmed V and J ends, which lost 7 bases and 0 bases, there was a span of 12 bases. The sequencing sample was made of peripheral blood. V and J are TRBV6-5 and TRBJ1-1; D might be TRBD1 (5 bases). The TCR was taken from a woman aged 55 to 70 with acute or convalescent COVID-19. CDR3 amino acids: CASMKQVMNTEAFF. In DNA form, the CDR3 reads TGTGCCAGCATGAAACAGGTCATGAACACTGAAGCTTTCTTT.